Sequencing of this T cell receptor beta chain was carried out in a study of cytomegalovirus exposure and HLA in healthy donors. Study-level background: Unique TCRs numbering some 93 million, obtained from HLA-typed donors, made up an early data release. Study-level findings and limits: Later analysis identified several of the most significant clusters that appeared linked to common viral pathogens. With DRB1 most and HLA-C fewest, TCR association rates differed between HLA loci in a later analysis. Presence/absence analysis assumed near-uniform sequencing depth across donors.

PCR employed 60 Vbeta and 13 Jbeta primers. Clones were sequenced by immunoSEQ multiplex PCR, and TCRdb holds only the in-frame ones, with some missing. This table has roughly 120,000 clones, over 60% appearing once. The germline CDR1 and CDR2 sequences are SGHRS and YFSETQ. The V gene end was trimmed by 4 bases and the J gene end by 4 bases; junction bases not matched to a gene: 12. The CDR3 length is 16 residues. Concerning this clone itself: Its cognate antigen is unknown.

The clonotype originates from a woman aged 40 to 50 in good health and CMV-seropositive. The chain employs TRBV5-1 and TRBJ2-5; 8 bases line up with TRBD1. The material sequenced was PBMCs. This CDR3 reads CASSPGVGTGLETQYF. The CDR3, as DNA: TGCGCCAGCAGCCCGGGGGTAGGGACAGGCCTAGAGACCCAGTACTTC.